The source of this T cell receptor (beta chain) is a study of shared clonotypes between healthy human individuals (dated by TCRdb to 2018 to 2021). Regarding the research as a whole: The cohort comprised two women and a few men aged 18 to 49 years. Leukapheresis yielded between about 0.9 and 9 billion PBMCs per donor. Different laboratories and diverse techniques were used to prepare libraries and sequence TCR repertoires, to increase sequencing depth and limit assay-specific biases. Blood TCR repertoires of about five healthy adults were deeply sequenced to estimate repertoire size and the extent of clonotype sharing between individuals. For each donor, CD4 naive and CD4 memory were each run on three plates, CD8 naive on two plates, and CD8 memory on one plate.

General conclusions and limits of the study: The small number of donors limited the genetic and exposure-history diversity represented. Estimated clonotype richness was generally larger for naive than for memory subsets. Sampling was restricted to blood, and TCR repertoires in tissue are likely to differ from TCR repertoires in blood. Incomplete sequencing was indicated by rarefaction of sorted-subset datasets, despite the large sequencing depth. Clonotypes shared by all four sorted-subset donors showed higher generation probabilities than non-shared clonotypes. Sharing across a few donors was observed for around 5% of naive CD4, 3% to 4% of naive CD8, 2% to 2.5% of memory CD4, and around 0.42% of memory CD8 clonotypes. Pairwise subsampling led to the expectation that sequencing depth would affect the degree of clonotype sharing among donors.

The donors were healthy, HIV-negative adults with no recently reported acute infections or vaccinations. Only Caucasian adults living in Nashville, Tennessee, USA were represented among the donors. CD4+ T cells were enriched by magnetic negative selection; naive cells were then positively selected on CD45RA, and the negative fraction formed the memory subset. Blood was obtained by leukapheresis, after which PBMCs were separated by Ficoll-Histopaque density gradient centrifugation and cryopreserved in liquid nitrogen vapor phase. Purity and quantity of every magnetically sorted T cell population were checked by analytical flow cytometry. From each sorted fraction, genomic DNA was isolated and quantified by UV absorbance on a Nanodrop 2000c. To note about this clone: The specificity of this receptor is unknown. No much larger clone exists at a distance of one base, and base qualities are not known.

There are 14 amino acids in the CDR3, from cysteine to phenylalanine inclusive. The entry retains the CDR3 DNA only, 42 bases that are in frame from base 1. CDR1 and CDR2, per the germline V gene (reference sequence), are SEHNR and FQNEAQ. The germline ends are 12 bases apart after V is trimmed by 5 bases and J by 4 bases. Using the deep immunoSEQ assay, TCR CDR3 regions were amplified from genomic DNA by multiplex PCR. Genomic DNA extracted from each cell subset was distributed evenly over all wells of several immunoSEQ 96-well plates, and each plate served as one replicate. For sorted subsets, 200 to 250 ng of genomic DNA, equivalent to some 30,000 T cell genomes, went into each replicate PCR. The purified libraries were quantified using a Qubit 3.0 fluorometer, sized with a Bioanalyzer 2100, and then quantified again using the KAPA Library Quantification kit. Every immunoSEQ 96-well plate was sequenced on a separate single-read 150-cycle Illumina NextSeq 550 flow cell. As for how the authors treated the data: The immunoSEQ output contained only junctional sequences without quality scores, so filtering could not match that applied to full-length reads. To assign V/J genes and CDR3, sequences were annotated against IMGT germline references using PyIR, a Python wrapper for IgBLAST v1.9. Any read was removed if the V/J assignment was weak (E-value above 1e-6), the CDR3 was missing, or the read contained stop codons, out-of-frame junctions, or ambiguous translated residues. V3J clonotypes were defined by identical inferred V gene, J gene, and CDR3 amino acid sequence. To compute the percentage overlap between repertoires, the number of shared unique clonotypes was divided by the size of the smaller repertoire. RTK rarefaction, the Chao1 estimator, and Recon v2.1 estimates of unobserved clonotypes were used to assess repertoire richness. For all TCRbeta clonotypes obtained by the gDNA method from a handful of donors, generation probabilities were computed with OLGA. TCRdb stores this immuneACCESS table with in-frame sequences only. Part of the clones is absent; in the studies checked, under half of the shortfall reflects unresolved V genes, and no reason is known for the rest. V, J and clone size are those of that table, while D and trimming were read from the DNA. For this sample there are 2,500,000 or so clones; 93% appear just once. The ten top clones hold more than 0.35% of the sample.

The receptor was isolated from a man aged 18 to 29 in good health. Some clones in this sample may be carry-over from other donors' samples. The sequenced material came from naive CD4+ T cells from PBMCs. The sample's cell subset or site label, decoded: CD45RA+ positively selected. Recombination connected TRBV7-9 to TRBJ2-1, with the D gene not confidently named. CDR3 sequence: CASSRSQVYNEQFF. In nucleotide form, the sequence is TGTGCCAGCAGCAGGTCCCAGGTTTACAATGAGCAGTTCTTC.